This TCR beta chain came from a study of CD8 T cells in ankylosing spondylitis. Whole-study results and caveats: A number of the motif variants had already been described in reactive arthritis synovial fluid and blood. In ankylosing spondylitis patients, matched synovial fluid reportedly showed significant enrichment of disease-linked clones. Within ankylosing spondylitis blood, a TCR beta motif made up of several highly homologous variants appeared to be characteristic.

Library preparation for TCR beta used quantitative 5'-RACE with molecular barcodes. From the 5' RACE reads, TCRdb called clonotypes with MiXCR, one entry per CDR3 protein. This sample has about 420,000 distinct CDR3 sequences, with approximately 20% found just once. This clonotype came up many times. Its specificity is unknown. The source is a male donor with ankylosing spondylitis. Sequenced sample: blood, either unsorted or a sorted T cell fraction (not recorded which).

CDR3 in DNA: TGCGCCAGCAGCTTGTATCAGGGGAACAATGAGCAGTTCTTC. Its protein product is CASSLYQGNNEQFF. J is TRBJ2-1 and V is TRBV5-1; D is perhaps TRBD1 (6 bases). Germline V CDR1 and CDR2: SGHRS, YFSETQ. CDR3 length: 14 amino acids. V lost 1 base to trimming and J lost 5 bases, with 10 bases between them.